This TCR beta chain appears in the sequencing data of a study of cytomegalovirus exposure and HLA in healthy donors (TCRdb year 2017). Some background on the complete study: In an earlier analysis of several hundred of the donors, roughly 300 Gb of sequence data and 90 million to 120 million unique TCR beta sequences from about 179 million T cells were reported. To predict cytomegalovirus infection status, the study combined high-throughput TCR immunosequencing, statistical association of individual TCRs with disease status, and machine learning. In the later analysis, no new phenotypic data were used to find candidate immune exposures; instead, reliance was placed on TCR beta sequences and their occurrence across donors. The aim of the study was to test whether cataloging public T cell receptors could identify signatures of past pathogen exposure. To study patterns of TCR occurrence, a later analysis re-analyzed previously published TCR beta repertoires from several hundred donors and added high-resolution HLA genotyping. Among the roughly 400 genotyped donors, roughly 80% belonged to the genetic ancestry cluster associated with self-reported Caucasian donors. HLA typing included class I and class II loci at four-digit resolution. The study used immunosequencing to profile the T cell repertoires of under 700 subjects and linked those repertoires to cytomegalovirus serostatus. On average, around 200,000 unique TCR beta nucleotide sequences were sequenced per donor among a few hundred genotyped donors of the cohort, with around 19% of those sequences being non-productive. Besides the first cohort of about 730 subjects, a separate validation cohort made up of over 95 different subjects was used. Donor age, sex, ethnicity and CMV serostatus were compiled alongside the repertoire data. In an earlier analysis of several hundred of the donors, high-throughput TCR beta sequencing was used to judge whether each TCR beta V gene segment behaved as functional or pseudogenic. About 310 gigabases of sequencing data and approximately 84 million unique TCR sequences were included in an early release covering about 700 HLA-typed donors. Genome-wide SNP genotypes for about 60% of the roughly 670 donors were used in a later genetic analysis, which treated that subset as a discovery cohort. All discovery cohort repertoires had been generated using a single sequencing platform. The number of typed donors differed by locus: about 620-640 for A, B, C, DRB1 and DQB1; 500 to 550 for DQA1; about 600 for DPA1; and roughly 450 for DPB1. Because of strong linkage in the cohort, roughly 5 DR-DQ haplotypes were treated as single units for association and clustering. Overall study outcomes, separate from this receptor: It was suggested by the authors that the approach could potentially be generalized to other disease states and immunological phenotypes. In a later analysis, TCR association rates were found to vary across HLA loci, with the most associated TCRs seen for DRB1 alleles and the fewest for HLA-C alleles. The earlier analysis of some 560 of the donors excluded roughly 17 rarely observed V segments, including chromosome 9 orphons, because counts were too low. Presence/absence analyses assumed roughly uniform sequencing depth across donors, an assumption that may not hold. Immune exposure information for the cohort was limited to CMV serostatus. An association between a missense DCLRE1C variant and V-gene and J-gene trimming of TCR beta chains was found in a later genetic analysis and replicated in an independent cohort. When HLA alleles, especially DR and DQ, strongly co-occurred, attributing TCR associations to individual alleles was difficult. In vitro tests confirmed that a few of the cytomegalovirus-associated TCR beta chains recognize cytomegalovirus antigens. In a later analysis, most CMV-associated TCR beta chains were found to appear HLA-restricted, with HLA associations seemingly driven largely by CMV exposure. In an earlier analysis of 450 to 750 of the donors, most TCR beta V segments appeared in productive rearrangements about 90% or about 30% of the time, broadly matching IMGT annotations. Across donors, most TCR sequences were observed very rarely, whereas some public TCRs were present in many individuals. This cohort had only TCR beta chains sequenced, and the lack of alpha or paired-chain data limited which features could be detected. In both the original and validation cohorts, the classifier was reported to diagnose cytomegalovirus status with high specificity and sensitivity. According to a later genetic analysis, donors in an Asian-associated ancestry cluster had fewer N-insertions in productive TCRs than the roughly 660-donor mean. Compared with equally common non-associated chains, HLA-associated TCR beta chains in a later analysis were more clonally expanded and had lower generation probabilities. Because HLA typing was missing for some donors at each locus, association tests included only the typed subset. A cluster of highly shared sequence variants was judged likely to be a technical artifact of the sequencing pipeline. Because the 87-base-pair reads could not distinguish some IMGT-functional V segments, including TRBV6-2 and TRBV6-3, those segments were excluded. A further reported finding was that TCR beta sequences accurately predicted the HLA-A and HLA-B alleles for most subjects in the first cohort. At a false discovery rate of 0.05, a later analysis linked roughly 17,000 TCR beta sequences to specific HLA alleles. According to a later analysis, parvovirus B19, influenza, CMV and Epstein-Barr virus appeared linked to several top co-occurrence clusters. In the study, 150 to 200 TCR beta chains were listed as associated with cytomegalovirus. Linkage disequilibrium might explain the correlated functional status among segregating V segments, but an unknown experimental factor could not be ruled out.

The cohort consisted of 666 healthy bone marrow donors. At the time of sampling, every cohort member was nominally healthy, though immune exposures that went unrecorded were likely present. The donor tested CMV seropositive, placing the donor among the roughly 300 seropositive members of the cohort. A peripheral blood sample was provided by each donor, and peripheral blood mononuclear cells were used for TCR beta sequencing. Genomic DNA was extracted from the blood cell samples with the Qiagen DNeasy Blood Extraction Kit. The receptor library was made with the immunoSEQ multiplex PCR assay. The multiplex PCR relied on a mix of 60 forward primers for TCR Vbeta segments and 13 reverse primers for TCR Jbeta segments. Amplification of the CDR3 region of rearranged TCR beta genes was performed with a multiplex PCR assay on genomic DNA. The Illumina HiSeq System was used to sequence the amplified TCR beta libraries as 87-base-pair reads. Under the source paper's analysis protocol: A later analysis tallied around 80 million unique TCR beta chains across the 650 to 750 repertoires, and around 9.9 million of those chains were shared by two or more donors. A nearest-neighbor algorithm error-corrected the raw reads and collapsed the reads into unique sequences, merging closely related sequences to remove PCR and sequencing errors. V, D and J gene segments were assigned by aligning CDR3 sequences to IMGT reference sequences. For a sequence to be retained, a match of at least six nucleotides to both a V gene segment and a J gene segment was required. A rearrangement counted as productive if the CDR3 had no stop codons and remained in frame with V and J, and every other rearrangement counted as non-productive. Following IMGT convention, CDR3 was defined as the stretch from the second conserved V-encoded cysteine up to the conserved J-encoded phenylalanine. In an earlier analysis of around 640 of the donors, sequences lacking an unambiguous match to a single V gene segment were excluded. In an earlier analysis of some 590 of the donors, a V segment was called functional when productive rearrangements were above 56.7%, and segregating when the standard deviation between donors exceeded 5%. To diagnose cytomegalovirus status from the catalog of TCR beta chain sequences, a statistical classification framework was built. In a later analysis, V and J genes were assigned by comparing TCR nucleotide sequences against IMGT/GENE-DB human TR gene sequences. Using the TCRdist pipeline, a later analysis assigned CDR3 sequences along with most-parsimonious VDJ recombination scenarios. In a later analysis, each TCR beta chain was defined by its CDR3 amino acid sequence together with its V-gene family, and reads lacking a unique V-gene family were excluded. To address suspected cross-contamination and a sequencing artifact, a later analysis removed approximately 600 highly shared, low-generation-probability nucleotide sequences. In a later analysis, a clonal expansion index for each public chain was calculated from normalized within-repertoire ranks of inferred template counts. In a later analysis, generation probabilities were computed with a VDJ recombination model fitted to out-of-frame rearrangements, and the resulting probabilities were checked against IGoR. A later analysis scored TCR-TCR, TCR-HLA and TCR-CMV co-occurrence with hypergeometric tests, applying a repertoire-size bias correction to TCR pairs. In a later analysis, false discovery rates were estimated by permuting HLA or CMV assignments 20 times. A later analysis grouped co-occurring TCRs with DBSCAN, adding TCRdist sequence similarity when clustering within HLA-allele-positive subsets. Repertoires with fewer than 30,000 or more than 120,000 public chains, plus five repertoires with anomalous nucleotide sharing, were excluded from co-occurrence clustering. Here the immuneACCESS table is served through TCRdb, limited to in-frame sequences with V and J called. Missing clones are a known gap in these copies; in checked studies unresolved V genes cover under half, and the rest lacks a known reason. V, J and clone size derive from that table, while D and trimming were established from the DNA sequence. The sample includes roughly 120,000 clones, with less than 75% observed a single time. 2.1% of the sample goes to the ten largest clones.

The CDR3 spans 14 residues, from the cysteine through the phenylalanine. Here the CDR3 DNA is all that survives: 42 bases in frame from base 1. From a lookup of the germline V gene, CDR1 and CDR2 are SGHAT and FQNNGV. V lost 4 bases and J lost 6 bases, and the count of bases not matched to a germline gene is 3. For this clone: Its antigen remains unidentified. Per-base quality was not reported, and no clone a single base away is much larger than it.

Sequencing was carried out using PBMCs. Recombination connected TRBV11-2 to TRBJ2-1, with 10 bases aligning to TRBD2. The TCR originated in a middle-aged woman in good health and CMV-seropositive. This receptor has the CDR3 CASSSLAGVNEQFF. The DNA reads TGTGCCAGCAGCTCGCTAGCGGGAGTCAATGAGCAGTTCTTC.